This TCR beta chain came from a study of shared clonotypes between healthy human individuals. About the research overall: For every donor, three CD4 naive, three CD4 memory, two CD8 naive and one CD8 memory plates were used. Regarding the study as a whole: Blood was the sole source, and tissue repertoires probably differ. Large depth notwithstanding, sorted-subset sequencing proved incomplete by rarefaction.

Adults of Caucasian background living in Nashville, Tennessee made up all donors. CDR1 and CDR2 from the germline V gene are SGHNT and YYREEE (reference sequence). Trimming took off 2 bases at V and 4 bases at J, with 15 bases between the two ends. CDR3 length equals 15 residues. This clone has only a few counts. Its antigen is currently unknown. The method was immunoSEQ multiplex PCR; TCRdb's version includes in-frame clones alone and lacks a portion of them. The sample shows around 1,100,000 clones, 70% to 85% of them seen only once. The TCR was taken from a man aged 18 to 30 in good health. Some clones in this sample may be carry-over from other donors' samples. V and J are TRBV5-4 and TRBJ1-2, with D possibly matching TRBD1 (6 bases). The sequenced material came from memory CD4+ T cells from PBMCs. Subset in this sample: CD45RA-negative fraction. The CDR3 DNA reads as TGTGCCAGCAGCTTCCCAGGGGAGGGAAGCTATGGCTACACCTTC. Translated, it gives CASSFPGEGSYGYTF.